This T cell receptor (beta chain) was obtained from a study of human thymus T cells. Study-wide results and caveats: Thymic repertoires of unrelated individuals were reported in related research to overlap highly. V and J genes seemed to be used with bias in thymic and blood repertoires.

Comment on this clone: Its antigen is currently unknown.

Resections were taken during corrective heart surgery, and the thymus tissue came from these. Infants served as donors; they were healthy and Finnish and were having corrective surgery for congenital heart defects. The assay was immunoSEQ multiplex PCR, and TCRdb's table has in-frame clones only and misses some. The sample holds approximately 71,000 clones, 95% seen once. Germline CDR1 reads MNHEY; CDR2 reads SMNVEV (reference sequence). With 6 bases removed from V and 6 bases from J, the gap between germline ends came to 30 bases. The CDR3 consists of 18 residues. Sequenced: thymus tissue. The chain carries TRBV27 and TRBJ2-7, with D tentatively TRBD1 or TRBD2 (7 bases each). The clonotype originates from a girl under two years old with a congenital heart defect but otherwise immunologically healthy. DNA for the CDR3: TGTGCCAGCAGCCCGACAGGGACTAACCGGCGACTCCGAGGCGAGCAGTACTTC. It codes for CASSPTGTNRRLRGEQYF.